This record looks at one T cell receptor beta chain sequence and its context. The data belong to a study of brain T cells in children with intractable seizures. Germline lookup yields CDR1 SGHRS and CDR2 YFSETQ. The CDR3 sequence is 14 residues long. Unmatched junction bases numbered 2, after V lost 4 bases and J lost 0 bases. Sequencing used immunoSEQ multiplex PCR; TCRdb keeps in-frame clones, though not all of them. The sample shows roughly 80,000 clones, around 91% of them seen only once. The sequences come from peripheral blood, collected at surgery. The rearrangement joins TRBV5-1 to TRBJ1-1; 8 bases are a match to TRBD1. The receptor was derived from a girl aged 2 to 10 with Rasmussen encephalitis and intractable seizures. CDR3 protein: CASSGDRLNTEAFF. The DNA of the CDR3 is TGCGCCAGCAGCGGGGACAGGTTGAACACTGAAGCTTTCTTT.